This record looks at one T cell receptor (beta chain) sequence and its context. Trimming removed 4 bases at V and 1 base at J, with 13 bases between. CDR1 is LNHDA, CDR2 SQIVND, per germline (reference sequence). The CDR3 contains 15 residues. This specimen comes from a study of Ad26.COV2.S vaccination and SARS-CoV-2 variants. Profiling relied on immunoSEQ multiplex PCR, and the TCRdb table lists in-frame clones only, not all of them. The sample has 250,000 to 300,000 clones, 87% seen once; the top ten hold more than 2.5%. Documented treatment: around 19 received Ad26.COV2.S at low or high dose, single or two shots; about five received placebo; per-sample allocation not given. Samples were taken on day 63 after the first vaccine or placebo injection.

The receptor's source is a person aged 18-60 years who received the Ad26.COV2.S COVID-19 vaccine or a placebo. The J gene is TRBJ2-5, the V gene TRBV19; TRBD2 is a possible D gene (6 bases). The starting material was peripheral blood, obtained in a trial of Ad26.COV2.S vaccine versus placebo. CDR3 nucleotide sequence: TGTGCCAGTAGTAGGGCGGGACTTCTCCAAGAGACCCAGTACTTC. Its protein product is CASSRAGLLQETQYF.